This T cell receptor (beta chain) was captured by sequencing in a study of T cell responses to AZD1222 COVID-19 vaccine. Germline CDR1 and CDR2: LGHDT and YNNKEL (reference sequence). With V trimmed by 4 bases and J by 10 bases, 4 bases remained unmatched. There are 12 residues in the CDR3. Findings of the study overall: Just a handful of AZD1222 recipients tested seropositive at baseline. An increase in Spike-specific TCR breadth and depth was observed after two AZD1222 doses.

Turning to this clone: Its target is not known.

Method: immunoSEQ multiplex PCR; TCRdb's copy keeps in-frame clones and lacks some. This table has around 180,000 clones, 85% to 90% appearing once. This sample comprised peripheral blood, obtained on day 0 of AZD1222 vaccination. The chain employs TRBV3-1 (or the pseudogene TRBV3-2) and TRBJ1-1; 9 bases align to TRBD1. The receptor's source is an adult in good health. The CDR3 here is CASSPPTGGAFF. The CDR3 DNA reads TGTGCCAGCAGCCCTCCGACAGGGGGAGCTTTCTTT.